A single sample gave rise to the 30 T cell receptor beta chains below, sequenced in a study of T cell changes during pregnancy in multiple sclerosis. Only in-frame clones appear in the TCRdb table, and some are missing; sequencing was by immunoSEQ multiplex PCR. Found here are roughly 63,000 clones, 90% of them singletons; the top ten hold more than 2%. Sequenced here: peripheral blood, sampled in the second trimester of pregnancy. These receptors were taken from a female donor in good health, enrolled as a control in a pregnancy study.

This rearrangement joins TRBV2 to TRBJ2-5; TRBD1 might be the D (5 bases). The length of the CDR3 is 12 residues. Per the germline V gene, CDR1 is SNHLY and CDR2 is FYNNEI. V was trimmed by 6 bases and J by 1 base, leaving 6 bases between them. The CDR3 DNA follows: TGTGCCAGCAGAGACAGCCAAGAGACCCAGTACTTC. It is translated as CASRDSQETQYF.

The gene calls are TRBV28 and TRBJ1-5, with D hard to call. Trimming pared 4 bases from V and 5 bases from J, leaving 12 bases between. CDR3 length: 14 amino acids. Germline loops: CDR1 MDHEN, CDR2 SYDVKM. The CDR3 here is CASSSPRLDQPQHF. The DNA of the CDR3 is TGTGCCAGCAGTTCCCCTAGACTCGATCAGCCCCAGCATTTT.

The CDR3 DNA is TGTGCCTGGAGTGTAGGGGGCAATCAGCCCCAGCATTTT. Protein: CAWSVGGNQPQHF. The chain joins TRBV30 to TRBJ1-5; perhaps TRBD1 as D (5 bases). CDR3 size: 13 residues. Trimming took off 0 bases at V and 2 bases at J, with 5 bases between the two ends. Germline V gives CDR1 GTSNPN, CDR2 SVGIG (reference sequence).

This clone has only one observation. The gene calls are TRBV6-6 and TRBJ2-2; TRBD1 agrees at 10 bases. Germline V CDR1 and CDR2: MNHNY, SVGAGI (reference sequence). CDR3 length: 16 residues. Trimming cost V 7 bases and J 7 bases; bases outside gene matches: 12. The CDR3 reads CASIETGGGFGGELFF. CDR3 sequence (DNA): TGTGCCAGCATCGAGACAGGGGGCGGATTCGGCGGGGAGCTGTTTTTT.

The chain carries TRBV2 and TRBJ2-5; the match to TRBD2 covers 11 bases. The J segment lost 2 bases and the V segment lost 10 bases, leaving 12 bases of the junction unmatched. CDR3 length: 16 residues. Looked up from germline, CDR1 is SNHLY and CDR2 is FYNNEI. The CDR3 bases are TGTGCCACCCAACCCCCGGGACTAGCGGAACAAGAGACCCAGTACTTC. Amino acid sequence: CATQPPGLAEQETQYF.

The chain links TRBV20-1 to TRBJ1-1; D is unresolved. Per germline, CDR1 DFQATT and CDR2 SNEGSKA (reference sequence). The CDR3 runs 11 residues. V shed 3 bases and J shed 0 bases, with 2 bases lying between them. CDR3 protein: CSASLNTEAFF. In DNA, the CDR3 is TGCAGTGCTAGCTTGAACACTGAAGCTTTCTTT.

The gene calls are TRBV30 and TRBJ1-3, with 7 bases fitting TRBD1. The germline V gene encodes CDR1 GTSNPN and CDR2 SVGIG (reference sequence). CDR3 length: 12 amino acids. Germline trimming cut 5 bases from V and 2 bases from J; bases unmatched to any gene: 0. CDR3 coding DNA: TGTGCCTGGGGGACAGCTGGAAACACCATATATTTT. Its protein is CAWGTAGNTIYF.

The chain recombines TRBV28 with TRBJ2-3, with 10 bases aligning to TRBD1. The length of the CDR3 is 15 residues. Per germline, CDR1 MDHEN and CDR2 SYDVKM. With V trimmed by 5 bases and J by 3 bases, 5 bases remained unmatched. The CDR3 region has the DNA TGTGCCAGCAGTATTCCGGGACAGGGGACAGATACGCAGTATTTT. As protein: CASSIPGQGTDTQYF.

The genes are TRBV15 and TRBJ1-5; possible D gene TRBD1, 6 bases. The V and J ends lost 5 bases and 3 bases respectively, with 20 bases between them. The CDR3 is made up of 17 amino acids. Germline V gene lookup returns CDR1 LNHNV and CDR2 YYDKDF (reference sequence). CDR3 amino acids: CATSPGGATNPNQPQHF. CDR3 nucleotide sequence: TGTGCCACCAGCCCCGGGGGGGCGACTAATCCCAATCAGCCCCAGCATTTT. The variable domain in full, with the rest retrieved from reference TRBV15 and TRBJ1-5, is DAMVIQNPRYQVTQFGKPVTLSCSQTLNHNVMYWYQQKSSQAPKLLFHYYDKDFNNEADTPDNFQSRRPNTSFCFLDIRSPGLGDTAMYLCATSPGGATNPNQPQHFGDGTRLSIL.

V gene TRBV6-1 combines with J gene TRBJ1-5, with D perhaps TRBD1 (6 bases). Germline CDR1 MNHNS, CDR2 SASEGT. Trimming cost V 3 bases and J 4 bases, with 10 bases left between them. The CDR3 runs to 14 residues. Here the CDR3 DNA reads TGTGCCAGCAGTGAGTACAGGGAGAATCAGCCCCAGCATTTT. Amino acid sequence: CASSEYRENQPQHF.

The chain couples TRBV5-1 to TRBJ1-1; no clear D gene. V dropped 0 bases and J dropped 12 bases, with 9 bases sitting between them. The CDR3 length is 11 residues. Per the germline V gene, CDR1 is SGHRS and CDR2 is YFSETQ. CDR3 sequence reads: CASSLGQVTFF. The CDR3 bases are TGCGCCAGCAGCTTGGGGCAGGTAACTTTCTTT.

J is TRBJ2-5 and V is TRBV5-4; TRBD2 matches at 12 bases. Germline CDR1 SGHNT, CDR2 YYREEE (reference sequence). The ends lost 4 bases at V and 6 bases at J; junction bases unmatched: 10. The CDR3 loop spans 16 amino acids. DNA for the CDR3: TGTGCCAGCAGCACAGGACTAGCGGGGTCTTCGCAGACCCAGTACTTC. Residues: CASSTGLAGSSQTQYF.

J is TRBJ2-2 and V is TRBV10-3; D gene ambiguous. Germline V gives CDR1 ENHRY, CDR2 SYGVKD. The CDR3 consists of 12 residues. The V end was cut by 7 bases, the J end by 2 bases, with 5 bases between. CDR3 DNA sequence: TGTGCCATCACCCGTAACACCGGGGAGCTGTTTTTT. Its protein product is CAITRNTGELFF.

CDR3 sequence (DNA): TGTGCCAGTAGTATAGGGGCGACAGGGGTCGGGGAGACCCAGTACTTC. This codes for CASSIGATGVGETQYF. The chain joins TRBV19 to TRBJ2-5; TRBD1 agrees at 8 bases. Unmatched junction bases numbered 9, after V lost 1 base and J lost 5 bases. CDR1 and CDR2 (germline): LNHDA, SQIVND (reference sequence). CDR3 length: 16 amino acids.

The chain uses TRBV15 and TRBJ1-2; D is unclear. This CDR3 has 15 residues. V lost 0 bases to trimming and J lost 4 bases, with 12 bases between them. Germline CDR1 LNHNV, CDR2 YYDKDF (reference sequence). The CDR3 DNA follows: TGTGCCACCAGCAGAGATGTGGCCGGAGGCTATGGCTACACCTTC. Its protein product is CATSRDVAGGYGYTF.

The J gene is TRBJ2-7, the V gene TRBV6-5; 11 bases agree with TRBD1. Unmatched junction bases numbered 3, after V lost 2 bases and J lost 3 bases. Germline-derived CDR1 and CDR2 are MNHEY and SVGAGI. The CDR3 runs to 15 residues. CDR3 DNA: TGTGCCAGCAGTTACAGGGGACAGGGGGTCTACGAGCAGTACTTC. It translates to CASSYRGQGVYEQYF.

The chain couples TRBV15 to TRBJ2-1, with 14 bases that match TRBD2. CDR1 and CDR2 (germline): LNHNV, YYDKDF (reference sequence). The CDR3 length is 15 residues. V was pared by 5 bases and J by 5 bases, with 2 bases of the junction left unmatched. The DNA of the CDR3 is TGTGCCACCAGCGGGGGACTAGCGGGAGACAATGAGCAGTTCTTC. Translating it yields CATSGGLAGDNEQFF.

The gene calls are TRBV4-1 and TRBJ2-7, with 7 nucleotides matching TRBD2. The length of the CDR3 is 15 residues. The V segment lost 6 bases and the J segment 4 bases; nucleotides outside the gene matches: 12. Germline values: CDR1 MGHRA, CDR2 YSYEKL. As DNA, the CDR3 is TGCGCCAGCAGGTCGGTAGGCGGGAGTAGATACGAGCAGTACTTC. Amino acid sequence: CASRSVGGSRYEQYF.

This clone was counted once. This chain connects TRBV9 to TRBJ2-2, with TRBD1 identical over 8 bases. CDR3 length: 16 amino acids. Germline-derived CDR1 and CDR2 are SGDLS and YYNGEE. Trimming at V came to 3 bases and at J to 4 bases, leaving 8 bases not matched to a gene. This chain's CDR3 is CASSAPTGVGTGELFF. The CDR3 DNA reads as TGTGCCAGCAGCGCCCCGACAGGGGTAGGCACCGGGGAGCTGTTTTTT.

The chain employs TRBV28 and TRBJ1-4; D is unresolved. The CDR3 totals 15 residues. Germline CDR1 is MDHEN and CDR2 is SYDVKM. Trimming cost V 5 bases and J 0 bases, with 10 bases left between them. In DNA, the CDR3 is TGTGCCAGCAGTGACCCGGGAGCAACTAATGAAAAACTGTTTTTT. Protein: CASSDPGATNEKLFF.

The CDR3 loop is CASSYQSNQPQHF. The DNA of the CDR3 is TGTGCCAGCAGTTACCAAAGCAATCAGCCCCAGCATTTT. The chain recombines TRBV6-5 with TRBJ1-5; D gene ambiguous. CDR1 and CDR2 (germline): MNHEY, SVGAGI. This CDR3 has 13 residues. V lost 2 bases and J 1 base, leaving 3 bases between the germline ends.

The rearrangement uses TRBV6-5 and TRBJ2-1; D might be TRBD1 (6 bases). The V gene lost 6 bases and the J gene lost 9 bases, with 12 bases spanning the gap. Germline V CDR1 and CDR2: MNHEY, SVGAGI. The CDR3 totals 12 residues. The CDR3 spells CASRGASGEQFF. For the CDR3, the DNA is TGTGCCAGCAGGGGGGCCTCGGGTGAGCAGTTCTTC.

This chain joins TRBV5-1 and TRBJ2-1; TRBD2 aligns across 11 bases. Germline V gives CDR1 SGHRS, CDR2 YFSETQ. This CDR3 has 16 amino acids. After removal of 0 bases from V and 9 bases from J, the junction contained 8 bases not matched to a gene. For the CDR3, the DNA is TGCGCCAGCAGCTTGGCACTAGCGGGAGAACCGGGTGAGCAGTTCTTC. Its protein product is CASSLALAGEPGEQFF.

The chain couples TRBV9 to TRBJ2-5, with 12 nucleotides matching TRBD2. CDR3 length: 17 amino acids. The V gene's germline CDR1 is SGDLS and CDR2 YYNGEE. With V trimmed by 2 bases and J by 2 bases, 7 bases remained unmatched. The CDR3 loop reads CASSVGLAGSLQETQYF. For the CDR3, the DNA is TGTGCCAGCAGCGTGGGACTAGCGGGCAGCCTTCAAGAGACCCAGTACTTC.

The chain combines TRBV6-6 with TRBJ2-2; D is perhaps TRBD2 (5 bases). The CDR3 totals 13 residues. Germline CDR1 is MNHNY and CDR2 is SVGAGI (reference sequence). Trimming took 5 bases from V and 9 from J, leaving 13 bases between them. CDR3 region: CASSGGPARELFF. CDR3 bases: TGTGCCAGCAGTGGAGGACCAGCCAGGGAGCTGTTTTTT.

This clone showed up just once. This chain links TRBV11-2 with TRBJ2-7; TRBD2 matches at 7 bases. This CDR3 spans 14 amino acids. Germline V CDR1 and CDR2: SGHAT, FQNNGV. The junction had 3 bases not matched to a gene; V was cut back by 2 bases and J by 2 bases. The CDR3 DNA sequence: TGTGCCAGCAGCTTATCTAGCGGAACCTACGAGCAGTACTTC. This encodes CASSLSSGTYEQYF.

CDR3 bases: TGTGCCAGCAGTTTGTCCAGGGCCGGGGAGCTGTTTTTT. It specifies CASSLSRAGELFF. The chain recombines TRBV28 with TRBJ2-2, with a tentative D call TRBD1 (5 bases). Germline V CDR1 and CDR2: MDHEN, SYDVKM. V was clipped by 3 bases and J by 6 bases, with 8 bases between them. CDR3 length: 13 residues.

CDR3 coding DNA: TGTGCCAGCAGCTTCCTTCCAGATTTTCTTAGACAGCCCCAGGGCTACACCTTC. Encoded protein: CASSFLPDFLRQPQGYTF. The chain employs TRBV7-9 and TRBJ1-2; D perhaps matches TRBD1 (5 bases). The V gene lost 3 bases and the J gene lost 8 bases, with 28 bases spanning the gap. This CDR3 spans 18 amino acids. Per the germline V gene, CDR1 is SEHNR and CDR2 is FQNEAQ (reference sequence).

For the CDR3, the DNA is TGTGCCAGCAGTGAATATAACAGTCCGCAGGAGCAGTACTTC. It is translated as CASSEYNSPQEQYF. This chain connects TRBV6-1 to TRBJ2-7; D not resolved. CDR3 size: 14 residues. The germline V gene has CDR1 MNHNS and CDR2 SASEGT. Trimming left V 2 bases short and J 7 bases short, with 15 bases between.

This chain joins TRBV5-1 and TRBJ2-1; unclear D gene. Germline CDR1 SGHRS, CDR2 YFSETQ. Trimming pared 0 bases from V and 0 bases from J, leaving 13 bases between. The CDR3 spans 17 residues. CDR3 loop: CASSLEFGWSSYNEQFF. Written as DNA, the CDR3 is TGCGCCAGCAGCTTGGAGTTCGGGTGGAGCTCCTACAATGAGCAGTTCTTC.